This T cell receptor (beta chain) appears in the sequencing data of a study of identical twins. General observations from the study: Fewer insertions characterized abundant cord blood beta clonotypes, whereas memory repertoires showed none. Models underpredicted monozygotic twin sharing of out-of-frame TCR alpha.

Regarding this clonotype: What it binds is not known.

Germline V gene data show CDR1 as SQVTM and CDR2 as ANQGSEA. V was clipped by 6 bases and J by 6 bases; unmatched bases: 11. CDR3 length: 13 residues. Template switching added a universal primer binding site, and final cDNA carried unique molecular identifiers. Via MiXCR, TCRdb re-called the 5' RACE reads, giving one row per CDR3 protein. The sample holds about 530,000 distinct CDR3 sequences, 20% to 25% seen once. The same data also went into a second study, on yellow fever vaccine responses in identical twins. This second study notes: Each twin's T cell response to the vaccine was reported to look partly convergent and partly personalized.

The source material was CD4+ T cells sorted from blood. The source of this sequence is a woman under 30 in good health. The rearrangement joins TRBV29-1 to TRBJ2-7, with 7 bases identical to TRBD1. The CDR3 sequence is CSVREITGAEQYF. DNA of the CDR3: TGCAGCGTACGCGAAATAACAGGGGCCGAGCAGTACTTC.